This entry lists 20 T cell receptor beta chains sequenced from one sample in a study of blood T cell repertoires in COVID-19. Clones were read by immunoSEQ multiplex PCR, and TCRdb kept only the in-frame ones, dropping some. Seen here are 350,000 to 400,000 clones, 90% to 95% observed once, and the top ten hold about 0.83%. Sequencing was performed on PBMCs or T cells enriched from blood (not recorded which). All receptors derive from a woman aged 40 to 50 who had been exposed to COVID-19.

This chain connects TRBV18 to TRBJ1-2; D is possibly TRBD1 (5 bases). Germline loops: CDR1 KGHSH, CDR2 LQKENI. The V end was cut by 6 bases, the J end by 3 bases, with 14 bases between. The CDR3 is made up of 14 amino acids. CDR3 coding DNA: TGTGCCAGCTCTCCCAGCGGGGGATACTATGGCTACACCTTC. Amino acid sequence: CASSPSGGYYGYTF.

This chain uses TRBV18 with TRBJ1-2; D is perhaps TRBD1 (5 bases). The ends were cut back, 1 base at V and 3 bases at J, with 12 bases in the middle. Germline CDR1 KGHSH, CDR2 LQKENI. The CDR3 has 15 amino acids. CDR3 DNA sequence: TGTGCCAGCTCACCACGGTCAGGGTCGGACTATGGCTACACCTTC. Protein sequence: CASSPRSGSDYGYTF.

The CDR3 loop reads CASSLGGTLNTEAFF. DNA of the CDR3: TGTGCCAGCAGTCTCGGTGGGACATTGAACACTGAAGCTTTCTTT. This chain links TRBV28 with TRBJ1-1, with D perhaps matching TRBD1 (6 bases). Trimming stripped 5 bases from V and 0 bases from J, with 13 bases between. This CDR3 comprises 15 residues. Germline CDR1 is MDHEN and CDR2 is SYDVKM. The complete variable domain, with remaining parts taken from reference TRBV28 and TRBJ1-1, reads DVKVTQSSRYLVKRTGEKVFLECVQDMDHENMFWYRQDPGLGLRLIYFSYDVKMKEKGDIPEGYSVSREKKERFSLILESASTNQTSMYLCASSLGGTLNTEAFFGQGTRLTVV.

The chain combines TRBV30 with TRBJ1-2; D gene ambiguous. CDR3 size: 11 residues. Germline CDR1 reads GTSNPN; CDR2 reads SVGIG (reference sequence). Trimming took off 7 bases at V and 7 bases at J, with 13 bases between the two ends. CDR3 bases: TGTGCCTCCAAACGTGGCATTGGCTACACCTTC. It encodes CASKRGIGYTF. Full variable domain (outside the CDR3, taken from reference TRBV30 and TRBJ1-2): SQTIHQWPATLVQPVGSPLSLECTVEGTSNPNLYWYRQAAGRGLQLLFYSVGIGQISSEVPQNLSASRPQDRQFILSSKKLLLSDSGFYLCASKRGIGYTFGSGTRLTVV.

This clone was detected a few times. This chain uses TRBV5-1 with TRBJ2-7; 12 positions agree with TRBD2. The CDR3 covers 17 residues. V gave up 4 bases and J gave up 6 bases; unmatched junction bases: 14. CDR1 is SGHRS, CDR2 YFSETQ, per germline. This CDR3 reads CASSNPAGASGRGEQYF. The CDR3 DNA reads TGCGCCAGCAGCAACCCCGCTGGGGCTAGCGGGAGGGGCGAGCAGTACTTC.

This chain connects TRBV18 to TRBJ1-1, with 8 positions matching TRBD1. Trimming removed 2 bases from V and 3 bases from J; junction bases left unmatched: 5. The CDR3 has 15 amino acids. Germline loops: CDR1 KGHSH, CDR2 LQKENI. The CDR3 loop is CASSPRTGSDTEAFF. The CDR3, as DNA: TGTGCCAGCTCACCAAGGACAGGGTCGGACACTGAAGCTTTCTTT.

The chain employs TRBV5-1 and TRBJ1-2, with TRBD1 matching over 7 bases. This CDR3 comprises 14 residues. Germline lookup yields CDR1 SGHRS and CDR2 YFSETQ. V shed 0 bases, J shed 4 bases, and the junction held 3 bases outside the gene matches. CDR3 DNA: TGCGCCAGCAGCTTGGGAACAGGGGCCTATGGCTACACCTTC. It specifies CASSLGTGAYGYTF.

V is TRBV5-6 and J is TRBJ2-7, with D possibly TRBD1 on 7 matching bases. The CDR3 spans 16 residues. V lost 4 bases, J lost 0 bases, and 17 bases lay in between. CDR1 is SGHDT and CDR2 is YYEEEE in the germline V gene. CDR3 nucleotides: TGTGCCAGCAGCCCAGGGGGGCGGCTTAGCTCCTACGAGCAGTACTTC. It is translated as CASSPGGRLSSYEQYF.

The V and J genes are TRBV5-1 and TRBJ1-3; D ambiguous. V was pared by 0 bases and J by 4 bases, with 11 bases between. The CDR3 length is 15 residues. The germline CDR1 and CDR2 sequences are SGHRS and YFSETQ. CDR3 loop: CASSLVSQSGNTIYF. CDR3 coding DNA: TGCGCCAGCAGCTTGGTGTCCCAATCCGGAAACACCATATATTTT.

The chain combines TRBV5-1 with TRBJ2-7; TRBD1 agrees at 8 bases. The CDR3 spans 13 residues. With 5 bases clipped from V and 3 bases from J, the junction kept 4 bases outside the gene matches. Germline CDR1 SGHRS, CDR2 YFSETQ. This CDR3 reads CASRSGTGYEQYF. The CDR3 DNA reads as TGCGCCAGCAGATCCGGGACAGGCTACGAGCAGTACTTC.

The chain uses TRBV11-2 and TRBJ2-1, with 8 positions matching TRBD2. Germline trimming cut 1 base from V and 6 bases from J; bases unmatched to any gene: 8. This CDR3 has 16 residues. Germline CDR1 SGHAT, CDR2 FQNNGV. Here the CDR3 reads CASSLVLSGGINEQFF. CDR3 nucleotides: TGTGCCAGCAGCTTAGTTCTGAGCGGGGGAATCAATGAGCAGTTCTTC.

This clone was counted only a few times. This rearrangement joins TRBV4-3 to TRBJ2-7, with 9 bases lining up with TRBD2. The ends lost 2 bases at V and 4 bases at J; junction bases unmatched: 6. CDR3 size: 15 residues. Germline loops: CDR1 LGHNA, CDR2 YSLEER. CDR3 DNA sequence: TGCGCCAGCAGCCAACTAGCGGGGACCGGGTACGAGCAGTACTTC. It encodes CASSQLAGTGYEQYF.

The chain is built from TRBV19 and TRBJ2-7; 8 bases map to TRBD1. Germline V lookup: CDR1 LNHDA, CDR2 SQIVND (reference sequence). The V and J ends lost 2 bases and 4 bases, in that order; junction bases with no gene match: 7. The CDR3 runs 15 residues. This chain's CDR3 is CASSITAGGKYEQYF. In nucleotides, the CDR3 is TGTGCCAGTAGTATAACGGCAGGGGGCAAGTACGAGCAGTACTTC. Combining the CDR3 with reference TRBV19 and TRBJ2-7 gives the whole variable domain DGGITQSPKYLFRKEGQNVTLSCEQNLNHDAMYWYRQDPGQGLRLIYYSQIVNDFQKGDIAEGYSVSREKKESFPLTVTSAQKNPTAFYLCASSITAGGKYEQYFGPGTRLTVT.

The chain carries TRBV5-1 and TRBJ1-6, with D maybe TRBD1 (5 bases). The ends were cut back, 0 bases at V and 7 bases at J, with 17 bases in the middle. This CDR3 is 17 amino acids long. CDR1 and CDR2 (germline): SGHRS, YFSETQ. This CDR3 is CASSLGYAGRSNSPLHF. The CDR3 DNA reads TGCGCCAGCAGCTTGGGTTATGCGGGACGGTCAAATTCACCCCTCCACTTT.

This chain joins TRBV3-1 (or the pseudogene TRBV3-2) and TRBJ1-1; the D gene is possibly TRBD1 (6 bases). The CDR3 consists of 12 residues. Germline values: CDR1 LGHDT, CDR2 YNNKEL (reference sequence). With 4 bases removed from V and 8 bases from J, the gap between germline ends came to 11 bases. Here the CDR3 reads CASSLTGTEAFF. For the CDR3, the DNA is TGTGCCAGCAGCCTCACCGGGACAGAAGCTTTCTTT.

The chain uses TRBV19 and TRBJ2-7; 8 positions agree with TRBD1. Per germline, CDR1 LNHDA and CDR2 SQIVND (reference sequence). CDR3 length: 13 amino acids. The trim removed 5 bases at V and 12 bases at J, leaving 12 bases unmatched. Written as DNA, the CDR3 is TGTGCCAGTAGTCGCTCCCGGACAGGGCTGCCGTACTTC. Its protein product is CASSRSRTGLPYF.

CDR3 in amino acids: CASSQATGFYEQYF. The CDR3 DNA sequence: TGTGCCAGCAGCCAAGCCACAGGTTTCTACGAGCAGTACTTC. The rearrangement joins TRBV3-1 (or the pseudogene TRBV3-2) to TRBJ2-7; D may be TRBD1 (5 bases). The CDR3 length is 14 residues. Germline-derived CDR1 and CDR2 are LGHDT and YNNKEL (reference sequence). Trimming pared 1 base from V and 3 bases from J, leaving 10 bases between.

V usage is TRBV7-9 and J usage is TRBJ1-1; D gene ambiguous. CDR1 and CDR2 (germline): SEHNR, FQNEAQ (reference sequence). Trimming stripped 4 bases from V and 7 bases from J, with 13 bases between. This CDR3 contains 13 residues. The CDR3 here is CASSSPGGVEAFF. In DNA, the CDR3 is TGTGCCAGCAGCTCCCCCGGAGGAGTTGAAGCTTTCTTT.

V is TRBV6-2 or TRBV6-3 and J is TRBJ1-1; TRBD1 aligns across 8 bases. Germline values: CDR1 MNHEY, CDR2 SVGEGT. The CDR3 has 16 amino acids. V shed 6 bases, J shed 3 bases, and the junction held 12 bases outside the gene matches. CDR3 loop: CASSPGGDFRYTEAFF. CDR3 bases: TGTGCCAGCAGCCCAGGGGGCGACTTTAGGTACACTGAAGCTTTCTTT.

The chain is built from TRBV9 and TRBJ1-2; D gene unclear. Germline CDR1 and CDR2: SGDLS and YYNGEE. Trimming stripped 0 bases from V and 0 bases from J, with 9 bases between. The CDR3 is made up of 15 amino acids. The CDR3 DNA reads as TGTGCCAGCAGCGTAGGAGGATCCCCTAACTATGGCTACACCTTC. Translation: CASSVGGSPNYGYTF.